This T cell receptor beta chain was observed in a study of human T cells and chemical hapten exposure. The template was total RNA from unfractionated whole blood. After removal of 5 bases from V and 2 bases from J, the junction contained 11 bases not matched to a gene. This CDR3 has 17 amino acids. This clonotype was seen only a few times. Library construction involved attaching unique molecular identifiers to individual cDNA molecules, which allowed quantitative, reproducible TCR counting. A single record per CDR3 protein comes from TCRdb applying MiXCR to the 5' RACE reads. The data hold tens of thousands of distinct CDR3 sequences, with about 7.7% observed a single time.

This receptor was obtained from a male donor in good health. This sequence joins TRBV12-3 or TRBV12-4 and TRBJ2-3; 9 nucleotides align to TRBD2. The CDR3 coding sequence is TGTGCCAGCAGTAACCTGACGCGGGGGGGAGTCACAGATACGCAGTATTTT. Translating gives CASSNLTRGGVTDTQYF.